The 27 T cell receptor beta chains reported below all come from one sample, sequenced in a study of tumor and adjacent non-tumor tissue in lung cancer (dated by TCRdb to 2017 to 2018). RNA was isolated from bulk unsorted tissue, and RNA quality was assessed with a NanoDrop ND-1000 and an Agilent 2100. The receptor library was made with multiplex PCR. Reads for this sample came from an Illumina HiSeq 2500. TCRbeta libraries were built by three rounds of nested PCR using primers (Table S4), following protocols modified from ARM-PCR. Using fastp at Q25 and MiXCR, TCRdb reprocessed the public reads and kept productive beta chains. Rows matching on CDR3 protein sequence are summarized as one entry with the most common DNA and genes. Recorded for this sample are 89,000 or so distinct CDR3 sequences; roughly 62% of them occurred a single time. The ten most abundant clones make up 15% of the sample. Sequencing input: lung tumor tissue. The receptors were gathered from a man aged 65 to 79 with non-small cell lung cancer.

Comment on this clonotype: One junction end disagrees with the germline gene, perhaps due to a read error. This sequence joins TRBV11-2 and TRBJ2-1, with D unclear. The CDR3 length is 15 residues. The V gene's germline CDR1 is SGHAT and CDR2 FQNNGV. Written as DNA, the CDR3 is TGTGCCAGCAACTTAGTTCTGAGGCCGTACAATGAGCAGTTCTTC. Encoded protein: CASNLVLRPYNEQFF.

There are a few counts of this clonotype. The chain joins TRBV15 to TRBJ2-2; D ambiguous. CDR3 length equals 13 residues. The ends were cut back, 4 bases at V and 0 bases at J, with 3 bases in the middle. From germline, CDR1 is LNHNV and CDR2 YYDKDF (reference sequence). The CDR3 protein is CATSITNTGELFF. CDR3 nucleotides: TGTGCCACCAGCATTACGAACACCGGGGAGCTGTTTTTT.

V gene TRBV11-2 combines with J gene TRBJ2-2; D perhaps matches TRBD2 (6 bases). The CDR3 length is 14 residues. Germline lookup yields CDR1 SGHAT and CDR2 FQNNGV. DNA for the CDR3: TGTGTCGGCAGCTTGGTGACTAGCACCGGGGAGCTGTTTTTT. Its protein product is CVGSLVTSTGELFF.

J is TRBJ2-1 and V is TRBV11-1; D uncertain. Germline V CDR1 and CDR2: SGHAT, FQDESV (reference sequence). The CDR3 spans 15 residues. The V end lost 0 bases, the J end lost 3 bases, and 9 bases lay between the germline ends. The CDR3 region has the DNA TGTGCCAGCAGCTTAGCATACACTATCTACAATGAGCAGTTCTTC. It specifies CASSLAYTIYNEQFF.

The V gene is TRBV28, the J gene TRBJ2-1; TRBD2 matches at 10 bases. Germline V gene lookup returns CDR1 MDHEN and CDR2 SYDVKM. CDR3 size: 19 residues. V lost 6 bases to trimming and J lost 6 bases; unmatched junction nucleotides: 20. Here the CDR3 reads CASRPLIPGLARATNEQFF. In DNA, the CDR3 is TGTGCCAGCAGGCCCCTCATCCCGGGACTAGCGAGGGCCACCAATGAGCAGTTCTTC.

As for this clonotype: It is likely a read error, because the conserved phenylalanine at the end of the CDR3 is missing. The chain combines TRBV4-2 with TRBJ2-1, with D uncertain. The J call may not be correct, given that the DNA end is closer to TRBJ2-7. Per germline, CDR1 LGHNA and CDR2 YNFKEQ. The CDR3 is 14 amino acids. The CDR3 bases are TGTGCCAGCAGCCAAGATCGGGCTAGGGATGAGCAGTACTTG. As protein: CASSQDRARDEQYL.

Comments on this clonotype: The junction departs from the called germline gene at one end, perhaps through a read error. In DNA, the CDR3 is TGTGCCCGCAGTGCACAGGGGGCGGGGGCCAACGTTCTGACTTTC. Translated: CARSAQGAGANVLTF. The rearrangement joins TRBV6-1 to TRBJ2-6; 9 bases line up with TRBD1. The CDR3 runs to 15 residues. In germline, CDR1 is MNHNS, CDR2 SASEGT.

As regards this clonotype: This may be a read error: a much more frequent sequence differs by one nucleotide. The genes are TRBV6-1 and TRBJ1-2, with D possibly TRBD1 on 6 matching bases. CDR1 MNHNS and CDR2 SASEGT come from the germline V gene. V was clipped by 5 bases and J by 0 bases, with 13 bases between them. The CDR3 is made up of 15 amino acids. DNA of the CDR3: TGTGCCAGCAGTCCTCGGGACAATTCTAACTATGGCTACACCTTC. This sequence encodes CASSPRDNSNYGYTF.

This clonotype was seen many times. This rearrangement joins TRBV20-1 to TRBJ2-7; D not resolved. V shed 6 bases and J shed 4 bases, with 10 bases lying between them. Germline values: CDR1 DFQATT, CDR2 SNEGSKA (reference sequence). The CDR3 runs to 11 residues. Written as DNA, the CDR3 is TGCAGTGCCATGATGGGTTACGAGCAGTACTTC. Translated: CSAMMGYEQYF.

On this clonotype itself: A read error may explain this, as a much larger clone is one base away. The chain combines TRBV6-5 with TRBJ1-5; D perhaps matches TRBD1 (6 bases). V was clipped by 4 bases and J by 5 bases, with 18 bases between them. From germline, CDR1 is MNHEY and CDR2 SVGAGI. This CDR3 comprises 16 residues. CDR3 sequence reads: CASSLSPTGTDQPQHF. The DNA of the CDR3 is TGTGCCAGCAGTTTAAGCCCGACAGGCACCGATCAGCCCCAGCATTTT.

Details on this clonotype: The conserved phenylalanine or tryptophan normally closing the CDR3 is absent here, so this likely arose from a read error. The chain links TRBV4-2 to TRBJ2-5; D is unclear. This CDR3 is built from 12 residues. The germline CDR1 and CDR2 sequences are LGHNA and YNFKEQ. CDR3 nucleotide sequence: TGTGCCAGCAGCCAACGACAAGAGATCCAGTACCTC. Amino acids: CASSQRQEIQYL.

Remarks on this clonotype: This could be a read error, since a much larger clone is one nucleotide away. This rearrangement joins TRBV10-1 to TRBJ2-1; D perhaps matches TRBD2 (6 bases). This CDR3 region has 14 residues. Germline V lookup: CDR1 WNHNN, CDR2 SYGVQD (reference sequence). CDR3 protein: CASSEAIGGREHFF. CDR3 DNA sequence: TGCGCCAGCAGTGAGGCAATCGGGGGACGCGAGCACTTCTTC.

Comment on this clonotype: One end of the junction fails to match germline, which may point to a read error. The chain employs TRBV20-1 and TRBJ2-7, with 7 bases lining up with TRBD1. CDR3 size: 13 residues. The germline CDR1 and CDR2 sequences are DFQATT and SNEGSKA (reference sequence). CDR3 sequence reads: CSAIGQVSCEQYF. The CDR3 DNA reads as TGCAGTGCTATAGGACAGGTCTCCTGCGAGCAGTACTTC.

This clonotype was counted only a few times. Its ends do not fully match the called genes, so a read error is possible. The rearrangement links TRBV4-2 to TRBJ2-2; 8 nucleotides match TRBD1. Germline CDR1 and CDR2: LGHNA and YNFKEQ. This CDR3 has 17 residues. Here the CDR3 reads CASSPTQDRGVAGELFF. The CDR3 nucleotides are TGTGCCAGCAGCCCCACCCAAGACAGGGGCGTGGCCGGGGAGTTGTTTTTT.

On this clonotype itself: One end of the junction is discordant with germline, which a read error may explain. V and J are TRBV29-1 and TRBJ2-7, with D unresolved. In germline, CDR1 is SQVTM, CDR2 ANQGSEA. The CDR3 is made up of 11 amino acids. CDR3 nucleotide sequence: TGCAGCGTTAGATACAGTTACGGGCAGTACTTC. Its protein is CSVRYSYGQYF.

This clonotype was picked up one time. This may be a read error, as it is one base from a much larger clone. The chain employs TRBV30 and TRBJ1-1; no clear D. CDR3 size: 13 residues. Per germline, CDR1 GTSNPN and CDR2 SVGIG (reference sequence). Trimming left V 2 bases short and J 9 bases short, with 16 bases between. CDR3 sequence (DNA): TGTGCCTGGAGTCACATGGAGTTGCAGAAAGCTTTCTTT. As protein: CAWSHMELQKAFF.

As for this clonotype: Its ends do not fully match the called genes, so a read error is possible. The V and J genes are TRBV29-1 and TRBJ2-3, with D perhaps TRBD2 (6 bases). The CDR3 length is 14 residues. Looked up from germline, CDR1 is SQVTM and CDR2 is ANQGSEA. The CDR3 loop is CSVFETSFSDRQYF. The CDR3 DNA follows: TGCAGCGTTTTTGAGACTAGTTTTTCAGATAGGCAGTATTTT.

Ten or more counts support this clonotype. V is TRBV28 and J is TRBJ2-2; TRBD2 matches at 8 bases. Trimming cost V 7 bases and J 2 bases; bases outside gene matches: 12. Germline V gene lookup returns CDR1 MDHEN and CDR2 SYDVKM. The CDR3 length is 17 residues. CDR3 in amino acids: CASTARRGALNTGELFF. The CDR3 DNA reads as TGTGCCAGCACCGCTCGGCGGGGGGCCCTAAACACCGGGGAGCTGTTTTTT.

The chain links TRBV24-1 to TRBJ2-2; D ambiguous. Germline assignment: CDR1 KGHDR and CDR2 SFDVKD. The CDR3 totals 14 residues. The ends were cut back, 9 bases at V and 2 bases at J, with 12 bases in the middle. The chain's CDR3 is CATSPDGNTGELFF. Here the CDR3 DNA reads TGTGCCACCTCCCCCGACGGAAACACCGGGGAGCTGTTTTTT.

In regard to this clonotype: This sequence may be a read error, since a much larger clone differs from it by one base. V and J are TRBV12-3 or TRBV12-4 and TRBJ2-3; 8 bases line up with TRBD2. This CDR3 region has 12 residues. DNA for the CDR3: TGTGCCAGCAGTACAGCGGGAGATATGCAGTATTTT. Translation gives CASSTAGDMQYF.

This chain links TRBV7-9 with TRBJ2-3; possible D gene TRBD2, 6 bases. V gave up 3 bases and J gave up 1 base, with 8 bases separating them. The CDR3 spans 14 residues. Germline V lookup: CDR1 SEHNR, CDR2 FQNEAQ (reference sequence). The CDR3 sequence: CASSFAGRTDTQYF. The CDR3 DNA reads as TGTGCCAGCAGCTTCGCGGGGCGCACAGATACGCAGTATTTT. Supplemented by reference TRBV7-9 and TRBJ2-3, the full variable domain reads DTGVSQNPRHKITKRGQNVTFRCDPISEHNRLYWYRQTLGQGPEFLTYFQNEAQLEKSRLLSDRFSAERPKGSFSTLEIQRTEQGDSAMYLCASSFAGRTDTQYFGPGTRLTVL.

The chain couples TRBV7-3 to TRBJ1-3; no definite D call. Trimming removed 5 bases at V and 2 bases at J, with 10 bases between. This CDR3 is built from 14 residues. Germline CDR1 and CDR2: SGHTA and FQGTGA. This CDR3 reads CASSRGGTGNTIYF. The CDR3 DNA sequence: TGTGCCAGCAGCCGAGGAGGAACTGGAAACACCATATATTTT.

Comments on this clonotype: Compared with germline, one end of the junction differs, possibly owing to a read error. This rearrangement joins TRBV12-3 or TRBV12-4 to TRBJ2-5; 7 bases line up with TRBD1. The CDR3 spans 14 residues. The CDR3 loop reads CANTLTGYGETQYF. The DNA of the CDR3 is TGTGCCAACACCTTGACAGGGTACGGAGAGACCCAGTATTTC.

Remarks on this clonotype: One junction end does not reproduce the germline sequence, and a read error may be involved. The genes are TRBV11-1 and TRBJ2-3, with D possibly matching TRBD1 (5 bases). The CDR3 has 14 amino acids. The germline V gene encodes CDR1 SGHAT and CDR2 FQDESV (reference sequence). The CDR3 DNA sequence: TGTGACAGCAGCTTAGACAGCTCCACAGATACGCAGTATTTT. This codes for CDSSLDSSTDTQYF.

This rearrangement joins TRBV5-8 to TRBJ2-1; D unresolved. Germline V gene sequence: CDR1 SGHTS, CDR2 YDEGEE. The germline V and J ends were trimmed by 2 bases and 0 bases, with 12 bases remaining between them. CDR3 length: 16 residues. The CDR3 is CASSFTVKSSYNEQFF. DNA for the CDR3: TGTGCCAGCAGCTTTACGGTAAAAAGCTCCTACAATGAGCAGTTCTTC. Supplemented by reference TRBV5-8 and TRBJ2-1, the full variable domain reads EAGVTQSPTHLIKTRGQQATLRCSPISGHTSVYWYQQALGLGLQFLLWYDEGEERNRGNFPPRFSGRQFPNYSSELNVNALELEDSALYLCASSFTVKSSYNEQFFGPGTRLTVL.

This clonotype was counted only a few times. The chain has TRBV7-9 and TRBJ2-7; TRBD1 matches 8 bases. The CDR3 extends over 14 amino acids. Germline V CDR1 and CDR2: SEHNR, FQNEAQ (reference sequence). V gave up 5 bases and J gave up 0 bases; unmatched junction bases: 3. The CDR3 region is CASSLTGASYEQYF. In nucleotides, the CDR3 is TGTGCCAGCAGCCTGACAGGGGCCTCCTACGAGCAGTACTTC.

Comments on this clonotype: Likely a read error: the CDR3 ends without its conserved phenylalanine or tryptophan. The gene calls are TRBV11-1 and TRBJ2-5; D unresolved. Trimming cost V 5 bases and J 5 bases, with 18 bases left between them. The CDR3 is 15 amino acids. Germline-derived CDR1 and CDR2 are SGHAT and FQDESV (reference sequence). CDR3 in DNA: TGTGCCAGCAGCCCCCGAGACCGGGTTTTTGAGACCCAGTACTCC. This sequence encodes CASSPRDRVFETQYS.